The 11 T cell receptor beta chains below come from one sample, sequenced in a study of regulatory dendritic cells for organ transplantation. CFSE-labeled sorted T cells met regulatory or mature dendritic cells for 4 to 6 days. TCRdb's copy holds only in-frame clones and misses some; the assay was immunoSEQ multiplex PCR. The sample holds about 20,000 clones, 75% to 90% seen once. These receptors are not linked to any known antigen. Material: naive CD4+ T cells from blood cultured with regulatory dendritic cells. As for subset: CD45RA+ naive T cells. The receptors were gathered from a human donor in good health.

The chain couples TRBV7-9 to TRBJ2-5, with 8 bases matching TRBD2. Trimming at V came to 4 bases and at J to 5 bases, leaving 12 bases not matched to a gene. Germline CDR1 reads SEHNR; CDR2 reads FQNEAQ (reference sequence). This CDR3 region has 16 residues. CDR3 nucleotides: TGTGCCAGCAGCTCACGGAAAGCGGGAGTGGAGGAGACCCAGTACTTC. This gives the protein CASSSRKAGVEETQYF.

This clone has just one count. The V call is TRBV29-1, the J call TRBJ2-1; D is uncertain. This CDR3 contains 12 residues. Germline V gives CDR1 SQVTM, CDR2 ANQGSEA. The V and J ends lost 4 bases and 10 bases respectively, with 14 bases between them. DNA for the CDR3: TGCAGCGTTGGGCTCCGGGTCCTAGAGCAGTTCTTC. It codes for CSVGLRVLEQFF.

The CDR3 nucleotides are TGTGCCAGCAGCTTACCCTACACAGATACGCAGTATTTT. Translation gives CASSLPYTDTQYF. The gene calls are TRBV7-2 and TRBJ2-3; no definite D call. This CDR3 is 13 amino acids long. Germline V gives CDR1 SGHTA, CDR2 FQGNSA. V was cut by 2 bases and J by 2 bases, with 5 bases left in between.

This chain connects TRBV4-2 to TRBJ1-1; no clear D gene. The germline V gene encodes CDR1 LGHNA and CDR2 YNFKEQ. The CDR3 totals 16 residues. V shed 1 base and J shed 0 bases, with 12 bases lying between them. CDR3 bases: TGTGCCAGCAGCCAAGGGCAGACGGCGCTGAACACTGAAGCTTTCTTT. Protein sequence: CASSQGQTALNTEAFF.

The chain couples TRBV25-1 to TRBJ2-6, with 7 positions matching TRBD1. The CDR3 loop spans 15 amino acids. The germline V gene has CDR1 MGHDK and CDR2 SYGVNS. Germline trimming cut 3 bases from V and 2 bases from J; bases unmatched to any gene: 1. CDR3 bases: TGTGCCAGCAGTGATGACAGGGCTGGGGCCAACGTCCTGACTTTC. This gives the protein CASSDDRAGANVLTF.

The CDR3, as DNA: TGTGCCAGCAGCGCCGGACTCGCGAGGAACATTCAGTACTTC. Residues: CASSAGLARNIQYF. The rearrangement uses TRBV7-2 and TRBJ2-4; the D gene is possibly TRBD2 (5 bases). The V end was cut by 5 bases, the J end by 7 bases, with 15 bases between. CDR3 size: 14 residues. Germline lookup yields CDR1 SGHTA and CDR2 FQGNSA.

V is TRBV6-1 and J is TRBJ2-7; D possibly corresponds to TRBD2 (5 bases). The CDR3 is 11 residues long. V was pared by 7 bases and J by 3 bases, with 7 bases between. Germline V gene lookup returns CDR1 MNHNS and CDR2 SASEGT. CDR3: CASTDYYEQYF. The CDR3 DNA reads TGTGCCAGCACCGACTACTACGAGCAGTACTTC.

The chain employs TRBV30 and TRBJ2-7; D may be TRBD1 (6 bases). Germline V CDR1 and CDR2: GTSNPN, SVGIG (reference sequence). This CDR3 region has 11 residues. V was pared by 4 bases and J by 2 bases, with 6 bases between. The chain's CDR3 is CAWTGAYEQYF. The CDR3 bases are TGTGCCTGGACAGGGGCCTACGAGCAGTACTTC.

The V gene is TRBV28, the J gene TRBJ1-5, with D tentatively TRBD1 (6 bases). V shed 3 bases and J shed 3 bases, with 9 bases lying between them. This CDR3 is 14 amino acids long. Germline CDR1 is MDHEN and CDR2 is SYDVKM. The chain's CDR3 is CASSLDRHNQPQHF. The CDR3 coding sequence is TGTGCCAGCAGTTTGGACAGACACAATCAGCCCCAGCATTTT.

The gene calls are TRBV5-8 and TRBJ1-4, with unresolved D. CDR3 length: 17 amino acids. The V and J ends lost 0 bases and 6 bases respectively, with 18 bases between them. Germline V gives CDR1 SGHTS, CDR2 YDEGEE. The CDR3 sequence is CASSLAGVRLQDEKLFF. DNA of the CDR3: TGTGCCAGCAGCTTGGCCGGAGTGCGCCTGCAGGATGAAAAACTGTTTTTT.

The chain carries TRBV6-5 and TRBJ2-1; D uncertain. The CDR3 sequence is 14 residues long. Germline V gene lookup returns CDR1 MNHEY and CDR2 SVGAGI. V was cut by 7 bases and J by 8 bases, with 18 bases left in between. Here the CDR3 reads CASTKRIAGDEQFF. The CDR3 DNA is TGTGCCAGCACTAAACGGATCGCTGGCGATGAGCAGTTCTTC.